What follows is one TCR beta chain and its context. The antigen this receptor binds is unknown. Base qualities are missing; no much larger clone stands one base away. Using the deep immunoSEQ assay, TCR CDR3 regions were amplified from genomic DNA by multiplex PCR. Extracted genomic DNA from each cell subset was spread evenly across all wells of several immunoSEQ 96-well plates, with each plate serving as a replicate. For sorted subsets, about 200 ng genomic DNA, equal to 30,000 to 35,000 T cell genomes, was loaded into each replicate PCR. The purified libraries were quantified using a Qubit 3.0 fluorometer, sized with a Bioanalyzer 2100, and then quantified again using the KAPA Library Quantification kit. A separate single-read 150-cycle Illumina NextSeq 550 flow cell was used to sequence each immunoSEQ 96-well plate. Per the original workflow: The immunoSEQ output contained only junctional sequences without quality scores, so filtering could not match that applied to full-length reads. Sequences were annotated with PyIR, a Python wrapper for IgBLAST v1.9, using IMGT germline references to assign V/J genes and CDR3. Reads with weak V/J assignments (E-value above 1e-6), missing CDR3, stop codons, out-of-frame junctions, or ambiguous translated residues were removed. V3J clonotypes were defined by identical inferred V gene, J gene, and CDR3 amino acid sequence. Percentage overlap between repertoires was computed as shared unique clonotypes divided by the size of the smaller repertoire. Richness of each repertoire was evaluated using RTK rarefaction, the Chao1 estimator, and Recon v2.1 estimates of unobserved clonotypes. For all TCRbeta clonotypes obtained by the gDNA method from several donors, generation probabilities were computed with OLGA. TCRdb obtained this table from immuneACCESS and retained in-frame rearrangements with V and J assigned. These tables miss some clones; where compared with another copy, unresolved V genes account for less than half of the shortfall, and the remainder is unexplained. Clone size and the V and J calls come from that table; the DNA yielded D and trimming. Across this sample there are approximately 2.4 million clones, with approximately 94% seen only once. The ten largest clones capture roughly 0.13% of the sample.

The CDR3 contains 14 residues, cysteine and phenylalanine counted. The kept DNA is CDR3 alone, 42 bases in frame from the first base. Trimming costs V 3 bases and J 0 bases, and their ends lie 8 bases apart. The germline V gene encodes CDR1 KGHSH and CDR2 LQKENI. This record comes from a study of shared clonotypes between healthy human individuals (dated by TCRdb to 2019 to 2021). General notes on the study: The cohort comprised a couple of women and a few men aged 18 to 49 years. To increase sequencing depth and limit assay-specific biases, different laboratories used diverse techniques to prepare libraries and sequence TCR repertoires. To estimate repertoire size and how much clonotype sharing occurs between individuals, the study deeply sequenced the blood TCR repertoires of 5 or 6 healthy adults. Between about 0.85 and 9.5 billion PBMCs per donor were obtained by leukapheresis. Per donor, three plates each were used for CD4 naive and CD4 memory, two for CD8 naive, and one for CD8 memory. Summary of the overall study and its limitations: Clonotypes shared by all four sorted-subset donors showed higher generation probabilities than non-shared clonotypes. Sampling was restricted to blood, and TCR repertoires in tissue are likely to differ from TCR repertoires in blood. Incomplete sequencing was indicated by rarefaction of sorted-subset datasets, despite the large sequencing depth. Because the study included only a small number of donors, the genetic and exposure-history diversity represented was limited. When a few donors were compared, the shared fraction of clonotypes was approximately 5% for naive CD4, around 3.6% for naive CD8, 2% to 2.5% for memory CD4, and about 0.36% for memory CD8. Naive subsets generally had larger estimated clonotype richness than memory subsets did. Pairwise subsampling led to the expectation that sequencing depth would affect the degree of clonotype sharing among donors.

Donors were healthy HIV-negative adults with no recently reported acute infections or vaccinations. Only Caucasian adults living in Nashville, Tennessee, USA were represented among the donors. Magnetic negative selection was used to enrich CD4+ T cells, after which naive cells were positively selected on CD45RA and the negative fraction became the memory subset. Blood was obtained by leukapheresis, after which PBMCs were separated by Ficoll-Histopaque density gradient centrifugation and cryopreserved in liquid nitrogen vapor phase. Analytical flow cytometry was used to check the purity and quantity of every magnetically sorted T cell population. Genomic DNA was isolated from every sorted fraction and measured by UV absorbance on a Nanodrop 2000c.

The chain is assembled from TRBV18 and TRBJ1-1, with no reliable assignment of the D segment. The sequenced material came from naive CD4+ T cells sorted from blood. The cell subset or site tag for this specimen amounts to: CD45RA+ positively selected. The TCR comes from a man in his late teens or twenties in good health. The CDR3: CASSPASMNTEAFF. The DNA sequence follows: TGTGCCAGCTCACCGGCCAGCATGAACACTGAAGCTTTCTTT.